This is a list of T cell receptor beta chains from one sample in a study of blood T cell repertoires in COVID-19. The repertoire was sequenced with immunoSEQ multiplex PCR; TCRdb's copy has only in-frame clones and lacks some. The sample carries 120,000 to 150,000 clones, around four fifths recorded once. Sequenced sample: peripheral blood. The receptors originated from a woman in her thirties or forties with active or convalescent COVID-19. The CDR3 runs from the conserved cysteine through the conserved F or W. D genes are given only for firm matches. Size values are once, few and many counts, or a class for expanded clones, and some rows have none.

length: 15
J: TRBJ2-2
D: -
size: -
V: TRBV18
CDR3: CASSHRVLNTGELFF
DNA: TGTGCCAGCTCACACAGGGTTTTAAACACCGGGGAGCTGTTTTTT

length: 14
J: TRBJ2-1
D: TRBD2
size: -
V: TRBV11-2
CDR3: CASSLGGDVNEQFF
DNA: TGTGCCAGCAGCTTGGGGGGGGATGTCAATGAGCAGTTCTTC

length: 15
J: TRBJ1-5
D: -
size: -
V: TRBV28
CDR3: CASSPPAGSNQPQHF
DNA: TGTGCCAGCTCCCCCCCGGCAGGGAGCAATCAGCCCCAGCATTTT

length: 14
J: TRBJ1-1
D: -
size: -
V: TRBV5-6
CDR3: CASSFSTGNTEAFF
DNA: TGTGCCAGCAGCTTCTCTACCGGGAACACTGAAGCTTTCTTT

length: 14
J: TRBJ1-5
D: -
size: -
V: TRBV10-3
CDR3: CAISDNLGGQPQHF
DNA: TGTGCCATCAGTGATAACCTCGGGGGTCAGCCCCAGCATTTT

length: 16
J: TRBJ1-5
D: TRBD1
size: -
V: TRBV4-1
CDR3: CASSQEEAGGYQPQHF
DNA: TGCGCCAGCAGCCAAGAGGAGGCAGGGGGCTATCAGCCCCAGCATTTT

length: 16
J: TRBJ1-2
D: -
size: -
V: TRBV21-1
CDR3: CASSKGLTGTNYGYTF
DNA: TGTGCCAGCAGCAAAGGCCTCACAGGTACTAACTATGGCTACACCTTC

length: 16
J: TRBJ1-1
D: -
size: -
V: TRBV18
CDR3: CASSPRLTGSGTEAFF
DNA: TGTGCCAGCTCACCTCGACTAACAGGGTCGGGCACTGAAGCTTTCTTT

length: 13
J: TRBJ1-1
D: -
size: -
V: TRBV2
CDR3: CASSNKMNTEAFF
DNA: TGTGCCAGCAGTAACAAAATGAACACTGAAGCTTTCTTT

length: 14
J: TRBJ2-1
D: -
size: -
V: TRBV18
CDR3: CASSSGARGNEQFF
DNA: TGTGCCAGCTCGTCGGGTGCAAGGGGCAATGAGCAGTTCTTC

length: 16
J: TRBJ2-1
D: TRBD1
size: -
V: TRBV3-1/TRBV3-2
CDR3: CASRKTGTGPTSEQFF
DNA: TGTGCCAGCAGGAAGACCGGGACAGGGCCCACAAGTGAGCAGTTCTTC

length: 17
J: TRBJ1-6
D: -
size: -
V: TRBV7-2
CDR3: CASSLVLSGGNNSPLHF
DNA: TGTGCCAGCAGCTTAGTGCTCAGCGGGGGTAATAATTCACCCCTCCACTTT

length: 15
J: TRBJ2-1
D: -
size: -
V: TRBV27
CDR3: CASSLFPEGVDEQFF
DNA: TGTGCCAGCAGTTTATTCCCAGAGGGGGTCGATGAGCAGTTCTTC

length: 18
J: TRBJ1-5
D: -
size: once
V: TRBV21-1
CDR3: CASSPARRGKGSNQPQHF
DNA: TGTGCCAGCAGCCCTGCGAGAAGGGGGAAGGGGAGCAATCAGCCCCAGCATTTT

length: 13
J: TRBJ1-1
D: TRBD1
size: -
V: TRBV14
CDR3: CASSLQGAFEAFF
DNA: TGTGCCAGCAGCCTCCAGGGGGCATTTGAAGCTTTCTTT

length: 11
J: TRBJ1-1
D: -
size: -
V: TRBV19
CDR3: CANPRGTEAFF
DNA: TGTGCCAACCCAAGAGGCACTGAAGCTTTCTTT

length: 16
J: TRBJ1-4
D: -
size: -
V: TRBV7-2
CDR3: CASSLAVGRGNEKLFF
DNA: TGTGCCAGCAGCTTAGCAGTTGGCAGGGGTAATGAAAAACTGTTTTTT

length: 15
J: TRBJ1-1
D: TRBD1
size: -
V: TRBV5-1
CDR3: CASSLRQGSGTEAFF
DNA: TGCGCCAGCAGCTTGAGACAGGGGTCAGGCACTGAAGCTTTCTTT

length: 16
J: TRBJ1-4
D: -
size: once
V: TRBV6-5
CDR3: CASSYGAAGWNEKLFF
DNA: TGTGCCAGCAGTTACGGGGCGGCCGGCTGGAATGAAAAACTGTTTTTT

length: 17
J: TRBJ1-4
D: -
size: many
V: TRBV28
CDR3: CASSSKGRGTTNEKLFF
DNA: TGTGCCAGCAGTTCGAAAGGGAGGGGAACAACTAATGAAAAACTGTTTTTT

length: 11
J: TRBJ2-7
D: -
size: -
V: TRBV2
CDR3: CASTGWYEQYF
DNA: TGTGCCAGCACAGGTTGGTACGAGCAGTACTTC

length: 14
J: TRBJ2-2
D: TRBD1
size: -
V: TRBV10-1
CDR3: CASMDRVVTGELFF
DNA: TGCGCCAGCATGGACAGGGTAGTCACCGGGGAGCTGTTTTTT

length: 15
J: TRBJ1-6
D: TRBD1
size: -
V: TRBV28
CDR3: CASSLGQAALSPLHF
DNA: TGTGCCAGCAGTTTGGGACAGGCAGCCCTTTCACCCCTCCACTTT

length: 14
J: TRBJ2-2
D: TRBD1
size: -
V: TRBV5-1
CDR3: CASRPTGGTGELFF
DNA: TGCGCCAGCAGGCCGACAGGGGGCACCGGGGAGCTGTTTTTT